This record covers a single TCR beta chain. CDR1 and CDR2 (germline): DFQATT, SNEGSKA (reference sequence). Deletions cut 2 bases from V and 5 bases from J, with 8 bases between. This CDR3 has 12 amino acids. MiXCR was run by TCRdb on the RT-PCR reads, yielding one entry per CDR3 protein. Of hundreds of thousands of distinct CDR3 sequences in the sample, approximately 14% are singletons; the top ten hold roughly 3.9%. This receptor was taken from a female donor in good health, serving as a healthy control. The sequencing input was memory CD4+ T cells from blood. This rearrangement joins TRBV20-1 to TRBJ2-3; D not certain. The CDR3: CSARQSRDTQYF. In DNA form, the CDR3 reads TGCAGTGCTAGACAGTCCCGAGATACGCAGTATTTT.